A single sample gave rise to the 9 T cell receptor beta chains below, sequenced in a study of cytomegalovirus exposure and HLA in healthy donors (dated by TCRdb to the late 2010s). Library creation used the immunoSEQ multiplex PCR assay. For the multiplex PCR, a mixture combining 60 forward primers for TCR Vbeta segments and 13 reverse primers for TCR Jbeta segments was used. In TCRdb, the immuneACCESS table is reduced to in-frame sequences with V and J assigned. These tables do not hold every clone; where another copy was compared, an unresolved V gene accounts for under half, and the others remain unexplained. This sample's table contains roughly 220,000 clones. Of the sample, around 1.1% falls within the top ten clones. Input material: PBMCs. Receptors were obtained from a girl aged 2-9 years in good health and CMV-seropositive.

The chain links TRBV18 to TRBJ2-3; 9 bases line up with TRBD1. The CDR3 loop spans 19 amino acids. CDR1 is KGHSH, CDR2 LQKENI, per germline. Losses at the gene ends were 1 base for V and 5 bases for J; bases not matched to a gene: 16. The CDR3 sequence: CASSPLRLFGQGPEDTQYF. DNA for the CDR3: TGTGCCAGCTCACCACTTCGTCTCTTCGGACAGGGGCCCGAAGATACGCAGTATTTT.

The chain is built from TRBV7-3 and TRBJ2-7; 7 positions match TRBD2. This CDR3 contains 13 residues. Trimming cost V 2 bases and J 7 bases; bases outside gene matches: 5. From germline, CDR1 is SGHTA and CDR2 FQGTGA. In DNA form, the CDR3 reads TGTGCCAGCAGCTTACTCTGGGGGGGGGAGCAGTACTTC. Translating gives CASSLLWGGEQYF. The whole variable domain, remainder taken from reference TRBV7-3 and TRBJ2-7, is GAGVSQTPSNKVTEKGKYVELRCDPISGHTALYWYRQSLGQGPEFLIYFQGTGAADDSGLPNDRFFAVRPEGSVSTLKIQRTERGDSAVYLCASSLLWGGEQYFGPGTRLTVT.

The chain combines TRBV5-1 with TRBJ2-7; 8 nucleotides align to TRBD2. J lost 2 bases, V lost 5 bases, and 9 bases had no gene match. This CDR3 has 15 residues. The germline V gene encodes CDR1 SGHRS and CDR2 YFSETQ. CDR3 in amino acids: CASRPLTSATYEQYF. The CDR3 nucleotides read TGCGCCAGCAGACCACTGACTAGCGCTACCTACGAGCAGTACTTC.

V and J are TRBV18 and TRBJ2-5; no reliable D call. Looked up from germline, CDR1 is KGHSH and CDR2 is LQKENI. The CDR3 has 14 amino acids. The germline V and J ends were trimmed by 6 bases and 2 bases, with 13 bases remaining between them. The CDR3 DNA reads TGTGCCAGCTCCAGTCCCAGCGAACAAGAGACCCAGTACTTC. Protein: CASSSPSEQETQYF.

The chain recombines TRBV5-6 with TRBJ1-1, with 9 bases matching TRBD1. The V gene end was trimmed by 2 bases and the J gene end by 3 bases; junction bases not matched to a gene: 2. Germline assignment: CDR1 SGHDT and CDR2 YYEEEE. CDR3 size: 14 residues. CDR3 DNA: TGTGCCAGCAGCTTCGGGACAGGGTACACTGAAGCTTTCTTT. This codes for CASSFGTGYTEAFF.

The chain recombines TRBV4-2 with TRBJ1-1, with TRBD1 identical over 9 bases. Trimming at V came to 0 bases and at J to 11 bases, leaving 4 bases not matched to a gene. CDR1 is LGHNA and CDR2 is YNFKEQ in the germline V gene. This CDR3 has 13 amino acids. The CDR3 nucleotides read TGTGCCAGCAGCCAAGACGGGACAGGGCACGCTTTCTTT. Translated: CASSQDGTGHAFF.

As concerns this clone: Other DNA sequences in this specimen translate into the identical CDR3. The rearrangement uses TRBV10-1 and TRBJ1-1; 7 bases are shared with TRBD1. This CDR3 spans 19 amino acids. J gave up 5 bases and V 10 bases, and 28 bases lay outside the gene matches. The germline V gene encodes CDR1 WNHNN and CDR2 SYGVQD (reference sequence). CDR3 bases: TGCGCCACATTGACAGGGAATGGGCGATACAATGACGGGCTAACTGAAGCTTTCTTT. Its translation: CATLTGNGRYNDGLTEAFF.

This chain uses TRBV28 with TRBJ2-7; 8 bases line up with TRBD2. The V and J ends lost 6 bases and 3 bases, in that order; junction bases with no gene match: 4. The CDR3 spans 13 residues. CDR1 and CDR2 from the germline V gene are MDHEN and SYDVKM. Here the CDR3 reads CASRGTRNYEQYF. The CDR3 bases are TGTGCCAGCAGAGGGACTAGAAACTACGAGCAGTACTTC. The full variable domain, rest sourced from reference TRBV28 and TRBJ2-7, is DVKVTQSSRYLVKRTGEKVFLECVQDMDHENMFWYRQDPGLGLRLIYFSYDVKMKEKGDIPEGYSVSREKKERFSLILESASTNQTSMYLCASRGTRNYEQYFGPGTRLTVT.

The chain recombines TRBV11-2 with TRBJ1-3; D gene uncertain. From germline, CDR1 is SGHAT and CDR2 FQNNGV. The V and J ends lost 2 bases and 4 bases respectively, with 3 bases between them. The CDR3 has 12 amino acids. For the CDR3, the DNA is TGTGCCAGCAGCTTACAGGGAAACACCATATATTTT. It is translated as CASSLQGNTIYF.